The rows below give T cell receptor beta chains drawn from one sample of a study of blood T cell repertoires in COVID-19. The assay was immunoSEQ multiplex PCR, and TCRdb's table has in-frame clones only and misses some. The data contain roughly 350,000 clones, more than 70% of them seen just once; the ten biggest clones take up around 9.3%. Sequencing input: peripheral blood. The origin of the receptors is a woman aged 25 to 39 with COVID-19, enrolled during active disease. Both conserved end residues are part of each CDR3. The D gene is left open where the match is weak. Rows may omit the clone size; those that give it use once, few, many or a size class.

cdr3_nt	cdr3_aa	d_call	v_call	j_call	clone_size
TGTGCCAGCAGTCCCGGACAGATAAGTTACAATGAGCAGTTCTTC	CASSPGQISYNEQFF	-	TRBV6-5	TRBJ2-1	-
TGTGCCAGCAGCCCCACAGGGTATAGCAATCAGCCCCAGCATTTT	CASSPTGYSNQPQHF	-	TRBV6-5	TRBJ1-5	-
TGTGCCAGCAGTTACAGGGGGCCGAACACCGGGGAGCTGTTTTTT	CASSYRGPNTGELFF	TRBD1	TRBV6-6	TRBJ2-2	-
TGTGCCAGCAGCCCGAGGCCTGGGACCGGGGAGCTGTTTTTT	CASSPRPGTGELFF	-	TRBV11-3	TRBJ2-2	once
TGTGCCAGCAGCTACAGGGAAGTCAATGGAAACACCATATATTTT	CASSYREVNGNTIYF	-	TRBV7-3	TRBJ1-3	-
TGTGCCAGCAGCTCCGGACAGACCCTAGCCAAAAACATTCAGTACTTC	CASSSGQTLAKNIQYF	-	TRBV7-2	TRBJ2-4	few
TGTGCCAGCAGTACGGTTTACAATGAGCAGTTCTTC	CASSTVYNEQFF	-	TRBV7-9	TRBJ2-1	-
TGTGCCAGCAGTCGACAGGAGTCCTACAATGAGCAGTTCTTC	CASSRQESYNEQFF	-	TRBV11-1	TRBJ2-1	-
TGTGCCAGCATCGGCTCTGGGGCCAACGTCCTGACTTTC	CASIGSGANVLTF	-	TRBV12-3/TRBV12-4	TRBJ2-6	-
TGTGCCAGCAGTCCCCACCTAGCTAATAGCAATCAGCCCCAGCATTTT	CASSPHLANSNQPQHF	-	TRBV28	TRBJ1-5	-
TGTGCCAGCAGAACAGGGGGGCGAAACACCATATATTTT	CASRTGGRNTIYF	TRBD1	TRBV28	TRBJ1-3	-
TGTGCCTGGAGCGGACAGGGGTTCTACGAGCAGTACTTC	CAWSGQGFYEQYF	TRBD1	TRBV30	TRBJ2-7	-
TGTGCCACCGCGGGCATTCTGAACACCGGGGAGCTGTTTTTT	CATAGILNTGELFF	-	TRBV10-3	TRBJ2-2	-
TGCAGCGTTGATAGGAGTAACACTGAAGCTTTCTTT	CSVDRSNTEAFF	-	TRBV29-1	TRBJ1-1	-
TGTGCCACGGGGACAGGGGGCGCGGCAGATACGCAGTATTTT	CATGTGGAADTQYF	TRBD1	TRBV28	TRBJ2-3	-
TGTGCCAGCATGGACAGGTACACAGATACGCAGTATTTT	CASMDRYTDTQYF	TRBD1	TRBV2	TRBJ2-3	once
TGTGCCAGCAGTAGAGCGGGACCCTACGAGCAGTACTTC	CASSRAGPYEQYF	TRBD2	TRBV6-5	TRBJ2-7	-
TGTGCCAGCAGTCTCCTGGGACAGGGGAATGAAAAACTGTTTTTT	CASSLLGQGNEKLFF	TRBD1	TRBV6-2/TRBV6-3	TRBJ1-4	-
TGTGCCAGCAGCCATACCCGACTCCTGACAGGGCAAGAGACCCAGTACTTC	CASSHTRLLTGQETQYF	TRBD1	TRBV14	TRBJ2-5	-
TGTGCCAGCAGTTCAATGGGGGCCCACTCTGGAAACACCATATATTTT	CASSSMGAHSGNTIYF	-	TRBV27	TRBJ1-3	-
TGTGCCAGCAGTTACTCTTCGGGAGGCGGTGGCTACACCTTC	CASSYSSGGGGYTF	-	TRBV6-5	TRBJ1-2	-
TGCGCCAGCAGCTTGGGGACTAGCGGGAGTTACGAGCAGTACTTC	CASSLGTSGSYEQYF	TRBD2	TRBV5-1	TRBJ2-7	-
TGTGCCACCAGCAGAGGACAATCCACAGATACGCAGTATTTT	CATSRGQSTDTQYF	-	TRBV15	TRBJ2-3	-
TGTGCCAGCAGCCCCTACGGGGGGCAAGAGACCCAGTACTTC	CASSPYGGQETQYF	TRBD2	TRBV3-1/TRBV3-2	TRBJ2-5	-
TGTGCCAGCAGCGTTGGACAAGGGACCTACGAGCAGTACTTC	CASSVGQGTYEQYF	-	TRBV9	TRBJ2-7	once
TGCGCCAGCAGCCGGGGGCGACTAGCGGAGGAATACAATGAGCAGTTCTTC	CASSRGRLAEEYNEQFF	TRBD2	TRBV4-3	TRBJ2-1	-
TGTGCCAGCAGCCATACAGGGGACGGAAACACCATATATTTT	CASSHTGDGNTIYF	TRBD1	TRBV7-8	TRBJ1-3	-
TGTGCCAGCAGCGTAGGGCCAGGAGCCAAAAACATTCAGTACTTC	CASSVGPGAKNIQYF	-	TRBV9	TRBJ2-4	-
TGTGCCACACTGCCGGGACTAGCGGGAGCATACGAGCAGTACTTC	CATLPGLAGAYEQYF	TRBD2	TRBV10-3	TRBJ2-7	-
TGTGCCTGGAGTGCAGGACTAGCGGGAGGTAGGGGGGAGCTGTTTTTT	CAWSAGLAGGRGELFF	TRBD2	TRBV30	TRBJ2-2	-
TGTGCCACCAGCGGTCTACAGGGGCCTATATACGAGCAGTACTTC	CATSGLQGPIYEQYF	TRBD1	TRBV15	TRBJ2-7	-
TGTGCCGGACGCGGGACAGGGGGAAACAATGAGCAGTTCTTC	CAGRGTGGNNEQFF	TRBD1	TRBV6-5	TRBJ2-1	-
TGTGCCAGCAGCTCAGACATGTTGGAGCAGTACTTC	CASSSDMLEQYF	-	TRBV11-2	TRBJ2-7	-
TGTGCCAGTATCAGGGGCGTTGGCACTGAAGCTTTCTTT	CASIRGVGTEAFF	-	TRBV6-5	TRBJ1-1	-
TGTGCCAGTACTGCGGGGAATCCCTACAATGAGCAGTTCTTC	CASTAGNPYNEQFF	-	TRBV2	TRBJ2-1	-
TGTGCCAGTAGCCTCGCCGCGACTTATGGCTACACCTTC	CASSLAATYGYTF	-	TRBV19	TRBJ1-2	-
TGTGCCAGCAGTTACGCAGGGGTTGGAGACTACGAGCAGTACTTC	CASSYAGVGDYEQYF	-	TRBV6-5	TRBJ2-7	-
TGTGCCAGCATGACCGGGACTAGCACCTACGAGCAGTACTTC	CASMTGTSTYEQYF	TRBD2	TRBV6-5	TRBJ2-7	-
TGTGCCAGCAGTTTTTGGGCTAGACAGGGCTCTGGAAACACCATATATTTT	CASSFWARQGSGNTIYF	TRBD1	TRBV28	TRBJ1-3	-
TGTGCCAGCCGGGGACTCCGTTACAATGAGCAGTTCTTC	CASRGLRYNEQFF	-	TRBV6-5	TRBJ2-1	-
TGTGCCAGCAGCGTCGGACTAGCGGGATTCAGCTACGAGCAGTACTTC	CASSVGLAGFSYEQYF	TRBD2	TRBV9	TRBJ2-7	-
TGCGCCAGCAGCCTAGGACAGTCCTCGCTGGGTGGCTACACCTTC	CASSLGQSSLGGYTF	-	TRBV5-1	TRBJ1-2	-
TGTGCCAGCAGCTCACAGGGGAAGAATTCACCCCTCCACTTT	CASSSQGKNSPLHF	TRBD1	TRBV7-2	TRBJ1-6	-
TGTGCCAGCCCTACTAGTTCGGGTGAGCAGTTCTTC	CASPTSSGEQFF	-	TRBV21-1	TRBJ2-1	-
TGTGCCTGGAGTAACCCCAAAGCGGGACGATACGAGCAGTACTTC	CAWSNPKAGRYEQYF	TRBD2	TRBV30	TRBJ2-7	-
TGTGCCAGCAGCGCCCGGGTCGGCTACGAGCAGTACTTC	CASSARVGYEQYF	-	TRBV11-2	TRBJ2-7	-